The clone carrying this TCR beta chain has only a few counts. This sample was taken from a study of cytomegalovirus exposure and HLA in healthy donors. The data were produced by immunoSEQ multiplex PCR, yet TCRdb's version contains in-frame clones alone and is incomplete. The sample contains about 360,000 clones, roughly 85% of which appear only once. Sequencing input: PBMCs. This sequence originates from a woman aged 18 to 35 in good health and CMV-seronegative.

This CDR3 reads CASTRQGDAGGYTF. The CDR3 bases are TGTGCCAGTACCCGACAGGGGGATGCCGGTGGCTACACCTTC. The V gene is TRBV19, the J gene TRBJ1-2, with 9 positions matching TRBD1. The V and J ends lost 7 bases and 7 bases, in that order; junction bases with no gene match: 10. There are 14 residues in the CDR3. The germline gives CDR1 LNHDA, CDR2 SQIVND (reference sequence).